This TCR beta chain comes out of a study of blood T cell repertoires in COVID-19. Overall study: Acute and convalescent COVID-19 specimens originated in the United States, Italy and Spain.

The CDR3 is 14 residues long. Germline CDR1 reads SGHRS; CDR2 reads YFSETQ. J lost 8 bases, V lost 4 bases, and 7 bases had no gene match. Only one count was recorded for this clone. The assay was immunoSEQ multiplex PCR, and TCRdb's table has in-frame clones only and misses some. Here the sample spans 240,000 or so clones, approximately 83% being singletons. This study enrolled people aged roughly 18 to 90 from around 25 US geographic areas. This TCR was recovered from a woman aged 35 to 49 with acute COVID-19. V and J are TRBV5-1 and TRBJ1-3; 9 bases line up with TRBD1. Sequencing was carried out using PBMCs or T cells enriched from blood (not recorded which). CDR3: CASSVQGAPHTIYF. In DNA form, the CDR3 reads TGCGCCAGCAGCGTACAGGGGGCACCCCACACCATATATTTT.